Included here is one T cell receptor (beta chain) sequence, with context. This sample stems from a study of blood T cell repertoires in COVID-19. Study-wide background: The study drew acute and convalescent COVID-19 samples from the United States, Italy and Spain. From T cells, B-cell-depleted T cells, or PBMCs came the material, which was cDNA or gDNA.

In the authors' methods: Using reference gene primer amplification, nucleated cell counts were estimated. Sequencing used immunoSEQ multiplex PCR; TCRdb keeps in-frame clones, though not all of them. The V and J calls and the clone size are those of that table, but D and trimming were determined from the DNA. The sample holds under 200,000 clones, about four fifths seen once. The V gene's germline CDR1 is SGDLS and CDR2 YYNGEE. This CDR3 comprises 15 residues. V shed 3 bases and J shed 4 bases, with 17 bases lying between them. The TCR originated in a human donor with acute or convalescent COVID-19. The donor label of this sample is uncertain. This sequence joins TRBV9 and TRBJ2-7; a weak D match, TRBD1 (6 bases). Sequencing was done on a sample of peripheral blood. CDR3 loop: CASSGTAQLNYEQYF. The CDR3 DNA is TGTGCCAGCAGCGGGACAGCCCAATTAAATTACGAGCAGTACTTC.